These 21 T cell receptor beta chains were sequenced from one sample in a study of T cell repertoires in cytomegalovirus infection. Which antigens these TCRs recognize remains unknown. TCRdb independently ran MiXCR on the reads; one entry per CDR3 protein. In the table there are hundreds of thousands of distinct CDR3 sequences, about 39% of which are singletons. The material sequenced was cultured PBMCs, taken from culture after CMV antigen stimulation. Receptor source: a human donor in good health (CMV status not recorded). Some clones in this sample may be carry-over from other donors' samples.

The rearrangement links TRBV27 to TRBJ1-4; the D is unclear. CDR1 and CDR2 from the germline V gene are MNHEY and SMNVEV (reference sequence). V lost 2 bases and J 10 bases, leaving 14 bases between the germline ends. CDR3 length: 14 amino acids. The CDR3 DNA reads TGTGCCAGCAGTTTAGGTATCACTGACGGAAAACTGTTTTTT. It translates to CASSLGITDGKLFF.

This clonotype was seen only a few times. The CDR3 here is CASGFLAGNEQFF. The CDR3 region has the DNA TGTGCCAGCGGATTTCTAGCGGGAAATGAGCAGTTCTTC. V usage is TRBV7-2 and J usage is TRBJ2-1; 9 nucleotides align to TRBD2. Trimming at V came to 8 bases and at J to 7 bases, leaving 6 bases not matched to a gene. The germline V gene encodes CDR1 SGHTA and CDR2 FQGNSA. The CDR3 runs 13 residues.

The chain couples TRBV20-1 to TRBJ1-6; D is perhaps TRBD1 (5 bases). This CDR3 region has 13 residues. Per germline, CDR1 DFQATT and CDR2 SNEGSKA (reference sequence). V was shortened by 6 bases and J by 12 bases, with 18 bases between the two germline ends. The CDR3 nucleotides are TGCAGTGCCAACCCCGGGACCCTTGGACCCCTCCACTTT. Protein product: CSANPGTLGPLHF.

This clonotype was seen a few times. The rearrangement uses TRBV7-6 and TRBJ2-1; perhaps D is TRBD1 or TRBD2 (5 bases each). This CDR3 is 14 amino acids long. Germline CDR1 and CDR2: SGHVS and FNYEAQ. V was cut by 4 bases and J by 5 bases, with 12 bases left in between. This CDR3 is CASSSTGRDNEQFF. As DNA, the CDR3 is TGTGCCAGCAGCTCCACGGGGCGGGACAATGAGCAGTTCTTC.

This clonotype was seen a single time. This sequence joins TRBV19 and TRBJ2-7; 15 nucleotides match TRBD2. Germline V gives CDR1 LNHDA, CDR2 SQIVND (reference sequence). The ends lost 4 bases at V and 6 bases at J; junction bases unmatched: 7. CDR3 size: 16 residues. CDR3 amino acids: CASSRLGTSGRSEQYF. The CDR3 DNA sequence: TGTGCCAGTAGTAGACTCGGGACTAGCGGGAGGAGCGAGCAGTACTTC.

This clonotype was counted between two and nine times. This chain links TRBV19 with TRBJ2-6, with a weak D call TRBD1 (5 bases). V lost 7 bases and J 4 bases, leaving 11 bases between the germline ends. Germline V CDR1 and CDR2: LNHDA, SQIVND (reference sequence). CDR3 length equals 14 residues. The chain's CDR3 is CASMDIRGANVLTF. The CDR3 DNA sequence: TGTGCCAGTATGGACATAAGGGGGGCCAACGTCCTGACTTTC.

Only a few counts were recorded for this clonotype. This chain uses TRBV12-3 or TRBV12-4 with TRBJ1-1; 7 nucleotides agree with TRBD1. The CDR3 spans 15 residues. V lost 6 bases, J lost 3 bases, and 10 bases stayed unmatched. CDR3 DNA sequence: TGTGCCAGCAGCCCCTGGACAGGACAGTACACTGAAGCTTTCTTT. Translation gives CASSPWTGQYTEAFF.

The chain combines TRBV4-1 with TRBJ2-7; D ambiguous. CDR3 length: 14 residues. Trimming stripped 4 bases from V and 2 bases from J, with 12 bases between. CDR1 MGHRA and CDR2 YSYEKL come from the germline V gene. The CDR3 sequence is CASSPEENTYEQYF. Here the CDR3 DNA reads TGCGCCAGCAGCCCTGAAGAGAATACCTACGAGCAGTACTTC.

The chain employs TRBV11-2 and TRBJ2-7, with 7 bases matching TRBD2. Germline loops: CDR1 SGHAT, CDR2 FQNNGV. CDR3 size: 16 residues. V lost 4 bases to trimming and J lost 4 bases; unmatched junction nucleotides: 13. The CDR3 DNA reads as TGTGCCAGCAGCTCCTGGAAGGGGAGGGCCGGGTACGAGCAGTACTTC. As protein: CASSSWKGRAGYEQYF.

The sample holds a few counts of this clonotype. The chain employs TRBV6-1 and TRBJ1-3; 7 bases agree with TRBD1. V shed 2 bases, J shed 5 bases, and the junction held 6 bases outside the gene matches. Germline CDR1 MNHNS, CDR2 SASEGT. The CDR3 runs to 15 residues. The CDR3 protein is CASSETGVWRNTIYF. CDR3 sequence (DNA): TGTGCCAGCAGTGAAACAGGGGTTTGGAGAAACACCATATATTTT.

The chain recombines TRBV7-2 with TRBJ2-2; TRBD1 is a possible D gene (5 bases). V was cut by 1 base and J by 11 bases, with 11 bases left in between. The CDR3 has 13 amino acids. Per germline, CDR1 SGHTA and CDR2 FQGNSA. CDR3 in amino acids: CASSLEIRTELFF. CDR3 nucleotide sequence: TGTGCCAGCAGCTTAGAGATCCGGACAGAGCTGTTTTTT.

V usage is TRBV6-6 and J usage is TRBJ2-5; D gene uncertain. Trimming took 0 bases from V and 4 from J, leaving 3 bases between them. The CDR3 extends over 12 amino acids. Germline V gives CDR1 MNHNY, CDR2 SVGAGI (reference sequence). CDR3 in DNA: TGTGCCAGCAGTTACTCTATAGAGACCCAGTACTTC. Its translation is CASSYSIETQYF.

Only a few counts were recorded for this clonotype. The chain recombines TRBV7-2 with TRBJ2-7, with a tentative D call TRBD1 (5 bases). Germline V gives CDR1 SGHTA, CDR2 FQGNSA. This CDR3 has 15 amino acids. Between the trimmed V and J ends, which lost 8 bases and 3 bases, there was a span of 20 bases. CDR3: CASRPGADAIYEQYF. Here the CDR3 DNA reads TGTGCCAGCCGCCCTGGGGCAGACGCAATCTACGAGCAGTACTTC.

About this clonotype: An end of the junction does not agree with germline; a read error may underlie this. This chain joins TRBV11-2 and TRBJ1-2; D is perhaps TRBD1 (5 bases). This CDR3 is 19 amino acids long. The V gene's germline CDR1 is SGHAT and CDR2 FQNNGV. This chain's CDR3 is CASTLGRGMTGRGALSYTF. The DNA for the CDR3 is TGTGCCAGCACCTTAGGCCGGGGTATGACGGGACGGGGCGCTTTAAGCTACACCTTC.

The chain employs TRBV12-3 or TRBV12-4 and TRBJ1-1; D gene ambiguous. CDR3 size: 11 residues. Trimming shortened V by 7 bases and J by 10 bases, and 13 bases separated the two germline ends. The DNA of the CDR3 is TGTGCCAGCACCTCCGCCTTTGGAGCTTTCTTT. Translated: CASTSAFGAFF.

The rearrangement joins TRBV19 to TRBJ2-2; D ambiguous. This CDR3 has 11 residues. Germline CDR1 and CDR2: LNHDA and SQIVND (reference sequence). Trimming removed 8 bases from V and 6 bases from J, with 7 bases in between. The CDR3 sequence: CASSTPGELFF. The DNA of the CDR3 is TGTGCCAGTTCCACTCCCGGGGAGCTGTTTTTT. The variable domain in full, completed from reference TRBV19 and TRBJ2-2, reads DGGITQSPKYLFRKEGQNVTLSCEQNLNHDAMYWYRQDPGQGLRLIYYSQIVNDFQKGDIAEGYSVSREKKESFPLTVTSAQKNPTAFYLCASSTPGELFFGEGSRLTVL.

Only a few counts were recorded for this clonotype. The CDR3 coding sequence is TGTGCCAGCAGCTTAGGACGGGATTCCAGCTATGGCTACACCTTC. Amino acid sequence: CASSLGRDSSYGYTF. The rearrangement joins TRBV7-2 to TRBJ1-2, with D hard to call. V was trimmed by 1 base and J by 4 bases, leaving 13 bases between them. Germline loops: CDR1 SGHTA, CDR2 FQGNSA. There are 15 residues in the CDR3.

This clonotype showed up just once. This chain connects TRBV12-5 to TRBJ2-3; D is perhaps TRBD2 (5 bases). The CDR3 loop spans 13 amino acids. From germline, CDR1 is LGHNT and CDR2 FRNRAP. Deletions cut 7 bases from V and 3 bases from J, with 11 bases between. The CDR3 DNA reads as TGTGCTAGTGTCCCCCCGGGGACAGATACGCAGTATTTT. Protein: CASVPPGTDTQYF.

The chain couples TRBV4-3 to TRBJ2-1; D may correspond to TRBD1 or TRBD2 (6 bases each). The CDR3 is 14 amino acids. The germline V and J ends were trimmed by 0 bases and 15 bases, with 18 bases remaining between them. Per the germline V gene, CDR1 is LGHNA and CDR2 is YSLEER. CDR3 region: CASSQDLGGRVGFF. The CDR3 nucleotides are TGCGCCAGCAGCCAAGATCTGGGGGGCCGTGTTGGGTTCTTC.

The CDR3 DNA reads TGTGCCAGCACCCTACCGAGGGATCCCAACACTGAAGCTTTCTTT. Its protein is CASTLPRDPNTEAFF. This chain uses TRBV28 with TRBJ1-1; D is undetermined. The CDR3 covers 15 residues. Trimming cost V 7 bases and J 2 bases, with 17 bases left between them. CDR1 MDHEN and CDR2 SYDVKM come from the germline V gene.

This clonotype has only one observation. V is TRBV6-8 and J is TRBJ2-1, with 8 bases identical to TRBD2. CDR3 length: 17 amino acids. Losses at the gene ends were 2 bases for V and 3 bases for J; bases not matched to a gene: 9. The germline gives CDR1 MNHGY, CDR2 SAAAGT. The CDR3 DNA reads TGTGCCAGCAGTTACGGAGGGGCGGGAGGTTTCTACAATGAGCAGTTCTTC. It is translated as CASSYGGAGGFYNEQFF.